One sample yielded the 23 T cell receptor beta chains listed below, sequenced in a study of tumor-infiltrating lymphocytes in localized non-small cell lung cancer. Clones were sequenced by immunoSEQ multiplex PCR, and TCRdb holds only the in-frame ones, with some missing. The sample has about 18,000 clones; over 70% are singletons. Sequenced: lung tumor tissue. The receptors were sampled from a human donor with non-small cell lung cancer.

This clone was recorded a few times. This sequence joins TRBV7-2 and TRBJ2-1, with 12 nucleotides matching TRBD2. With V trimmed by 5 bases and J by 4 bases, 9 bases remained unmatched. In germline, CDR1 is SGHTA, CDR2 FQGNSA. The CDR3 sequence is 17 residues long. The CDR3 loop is CASSLHGGTSGYNEQFF. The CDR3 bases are TGTGCCAGCAGCCTACATGGTGGGACTAGCGGGTACAATGAGCAGTTCTTC.

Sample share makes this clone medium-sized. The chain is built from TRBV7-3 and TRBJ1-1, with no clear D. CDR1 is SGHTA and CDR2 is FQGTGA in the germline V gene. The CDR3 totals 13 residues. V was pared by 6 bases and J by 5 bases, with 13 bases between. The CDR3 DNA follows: TGTGCCAGCAGTTCCGAACCCGGGACTGAAGCTTTCTTT. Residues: CASSSEPGTEAFF. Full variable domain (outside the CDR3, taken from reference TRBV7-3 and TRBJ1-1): GAGVSQTPSNKVTEKGKYVELRCDPISGHTALYWYRQSLGQGPEFLIYFQGTGAADDSGLPNDRFFAVRPEGSVSTLKIQRTERGDSAVYLCASSSEPGTEAFFGQGTRLTVV.

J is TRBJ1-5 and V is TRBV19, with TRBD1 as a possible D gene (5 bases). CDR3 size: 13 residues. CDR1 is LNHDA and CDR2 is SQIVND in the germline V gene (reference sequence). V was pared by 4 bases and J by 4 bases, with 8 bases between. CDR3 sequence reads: CASSTKGNQPQHF. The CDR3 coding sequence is TGTGCCAGTAGTACAAAGGGGAATCAGCCCCAGCATTTT.

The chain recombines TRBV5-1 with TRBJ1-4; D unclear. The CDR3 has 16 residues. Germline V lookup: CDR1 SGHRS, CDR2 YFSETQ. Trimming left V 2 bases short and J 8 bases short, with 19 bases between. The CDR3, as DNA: TGCGCCAGCAGCTTTGGCACCGGACGTGGTCGGGAAAAACTGTTTTTT. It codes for CASSFGTGRGREKLFF.

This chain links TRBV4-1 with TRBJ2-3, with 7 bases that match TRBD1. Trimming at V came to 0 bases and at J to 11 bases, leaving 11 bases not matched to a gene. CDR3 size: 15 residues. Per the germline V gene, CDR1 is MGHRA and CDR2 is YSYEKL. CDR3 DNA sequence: TGCGCCAGCAGCCAAGATACGGGCCGACAGGGTCAGCAGTATTTT. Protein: CASSQDTGRQGQQYF.

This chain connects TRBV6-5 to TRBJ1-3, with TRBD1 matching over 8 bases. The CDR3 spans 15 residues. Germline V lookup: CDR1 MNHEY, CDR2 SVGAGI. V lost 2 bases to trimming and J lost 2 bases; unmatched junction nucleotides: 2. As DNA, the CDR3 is TGTGCCAGCAGTTACGACAGGGGTACTGGAAACACCATATATTTT. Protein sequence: CASSYDRGTGNTIYF.

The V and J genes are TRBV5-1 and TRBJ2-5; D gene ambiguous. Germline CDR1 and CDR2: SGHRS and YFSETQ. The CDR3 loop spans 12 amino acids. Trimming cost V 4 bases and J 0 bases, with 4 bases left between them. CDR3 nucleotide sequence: TGCGCCAGCAGCGACAACCAAGAGACCCAGTACTTC. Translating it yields CASSDNQETQYF. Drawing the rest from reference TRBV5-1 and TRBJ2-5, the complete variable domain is KAGVTQTPRYLIKTRGQQVTLSCSPISGHRSVSWYQQTPGQGLQFLFEYFSETQRNKGNFPGRFSGRQFSNSRSEMNVSTLELGDSALYLCASSDNQETQYFGPGTRLLVL.

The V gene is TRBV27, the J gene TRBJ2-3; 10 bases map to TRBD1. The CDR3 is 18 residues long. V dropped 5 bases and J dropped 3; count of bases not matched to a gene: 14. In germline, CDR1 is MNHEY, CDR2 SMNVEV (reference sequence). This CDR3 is CASSRIPGQGPITDTQYF. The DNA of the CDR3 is TGTGCCAGCAGTCGTATCCCGGGACAGGGGCCAATTACAGATACGCAGTATTTT.

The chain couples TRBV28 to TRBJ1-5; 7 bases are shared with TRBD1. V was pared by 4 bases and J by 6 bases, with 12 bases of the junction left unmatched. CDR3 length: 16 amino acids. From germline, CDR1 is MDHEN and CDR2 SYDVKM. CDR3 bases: TGTGCCAGCAGTTCCTTCCAACAGGGGCTGGGTCAGCCCCAGCATTTT. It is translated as CASSSFQQGLGQPQHF. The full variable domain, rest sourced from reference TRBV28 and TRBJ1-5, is DVKVTQSSRYLVKRTGEKVFLECVQDMDHENMFWYRQDPGLGLRLIYFSYDVKMKEKGDIPEGYSVSREKKERFSLILESASTNQTSMYLCASSSFQQGLGQPQHFGDGTRLSIL.

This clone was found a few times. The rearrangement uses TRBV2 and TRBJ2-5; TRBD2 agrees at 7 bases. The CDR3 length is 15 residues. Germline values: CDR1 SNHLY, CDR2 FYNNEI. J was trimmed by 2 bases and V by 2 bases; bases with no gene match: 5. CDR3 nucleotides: TGTGCCAGCAGTGAACAGCGGGGTGTACAAGAGACCCAGTACTTC. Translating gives CASSEQRGVQETQYF.

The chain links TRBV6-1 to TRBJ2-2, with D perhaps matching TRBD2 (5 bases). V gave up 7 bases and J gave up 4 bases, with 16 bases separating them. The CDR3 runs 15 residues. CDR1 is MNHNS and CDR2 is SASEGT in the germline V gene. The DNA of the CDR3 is TGTGCCAGCACCCCAGAGGGCACTCCCACCGGGGAGCTGTTTTTT. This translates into CASTPEGTPTGELFF.

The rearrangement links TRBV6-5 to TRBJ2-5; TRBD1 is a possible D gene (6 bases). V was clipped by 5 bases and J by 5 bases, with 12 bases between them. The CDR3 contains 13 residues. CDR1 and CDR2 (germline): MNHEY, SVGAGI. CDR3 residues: CASSRGQRETQYF. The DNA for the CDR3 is TGTGCCAGCAGTCGAGGACAGAGGGAGACCCAGTACTTC.

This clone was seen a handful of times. For the CDR3, the DNA is TGTGCCAGCTCACCATCTACAGGGGGCGGAAGCTATGGCTACACCTTC. It encodes CASSPSTGGGSYGYTF. The chain employs TRBV18 and TRBJ1-2; 9 bases align to TRBD1. V was clipped by 2 bases and J by 4 bases; unmatched bases: 8. The CDR3 spans 16 residues. Germline V CDR1 and CDR2: KGHSH, LQKENI.

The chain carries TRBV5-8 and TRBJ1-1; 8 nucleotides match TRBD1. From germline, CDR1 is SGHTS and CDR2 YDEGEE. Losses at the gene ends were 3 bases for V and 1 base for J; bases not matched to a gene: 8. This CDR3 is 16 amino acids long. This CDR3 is CASSSPRGQRNTEAFF. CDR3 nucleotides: TGTGCCAGCAGCTCCCCCAGGGGGCAGCGGAACACTGAAGCTTTCTTT.

The CDR3 sequence: CASSYLSLGGRALNTQYF. The DNA for the CDR3 is TGTGCCAGCAGCTATCTAAGTCTAGGTGGGAGGGCCTTAAATACGCAGTATTTT. This sequence joins TRBV5-8 and TRBJ2-3; 7 bases map to TRBD2. This CDR3 region has 18 residues. Germline-derived CDR1 and CDR2 are SGHTS and YDEGEE. After removal of 3 bases from V and 7 bases from J, the junction contained 20 bases not matched to a gene.

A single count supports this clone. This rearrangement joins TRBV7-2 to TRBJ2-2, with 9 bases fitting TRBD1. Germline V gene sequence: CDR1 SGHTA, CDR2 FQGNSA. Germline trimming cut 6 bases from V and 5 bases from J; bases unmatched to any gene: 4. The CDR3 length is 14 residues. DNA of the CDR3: TGTGCCAGCAGAACGGGACAGGGAACCGGGGAGCTGTTTTTT. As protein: CASRTGQGTGELFF.

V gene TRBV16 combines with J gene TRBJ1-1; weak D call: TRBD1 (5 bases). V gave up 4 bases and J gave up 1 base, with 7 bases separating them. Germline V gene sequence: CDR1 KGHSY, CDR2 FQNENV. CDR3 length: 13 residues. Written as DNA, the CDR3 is TGTGCCAGCAGCCCCCAGGGGAACACTGAAGCTTTCTTT. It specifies CASSPQGNTEAFF.

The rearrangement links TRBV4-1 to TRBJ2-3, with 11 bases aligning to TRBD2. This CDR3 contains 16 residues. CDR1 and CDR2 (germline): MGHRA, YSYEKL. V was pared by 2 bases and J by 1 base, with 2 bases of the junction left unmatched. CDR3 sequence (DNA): TGCGCCAGCAGCCAACGTAGCGGGGGGGGCACAGATACGCAGTATTTT. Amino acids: CASSQRSGGGTDTQYF.

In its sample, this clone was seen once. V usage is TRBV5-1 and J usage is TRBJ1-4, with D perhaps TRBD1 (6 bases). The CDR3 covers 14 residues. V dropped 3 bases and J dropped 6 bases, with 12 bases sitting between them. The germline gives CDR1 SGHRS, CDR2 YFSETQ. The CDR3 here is CASSSRGGDEKLFF. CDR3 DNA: TGCGCCAGCAGCTCTAGGGGGGGGGATGAAAAACTGTTTTTT.

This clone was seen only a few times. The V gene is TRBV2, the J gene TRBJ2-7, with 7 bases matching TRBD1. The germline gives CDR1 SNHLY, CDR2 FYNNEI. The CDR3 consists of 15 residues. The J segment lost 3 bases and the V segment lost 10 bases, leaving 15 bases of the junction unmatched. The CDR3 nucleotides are TGTGCCATCACCCCCACCGGGACAGCGTTCTACGAGCAGTACTTC. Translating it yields CAITPTGTAFYEQYF.

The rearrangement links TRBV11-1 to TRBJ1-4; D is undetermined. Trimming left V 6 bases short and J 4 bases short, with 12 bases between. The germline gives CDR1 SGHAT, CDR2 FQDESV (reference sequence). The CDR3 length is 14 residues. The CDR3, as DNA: TGTGCCAGCAGTTTTCGACTGGGTAATGAAAAACTGTTTTTT. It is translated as CASSFRLGNEKLFF. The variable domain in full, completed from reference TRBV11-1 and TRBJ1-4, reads EAEVAQSPRYKITEKSQAVAFWCDPISGHATLYWYRQILGQGPELLVQFQDESVVDDSQLPKDRFSAERLKGVDSTLKIQPAELGDSAMYLCASSFRLGNEKLFFGSGTQLSVL.

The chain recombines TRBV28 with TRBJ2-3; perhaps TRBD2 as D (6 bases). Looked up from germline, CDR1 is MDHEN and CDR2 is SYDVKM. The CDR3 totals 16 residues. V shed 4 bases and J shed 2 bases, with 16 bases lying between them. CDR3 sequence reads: CASSSGTAPYTDTQYF. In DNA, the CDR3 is TGTGCCAGCAGTTCGGGGACTGCCCCGTACACAGATACGCAGTATTTT.

The chain's CDR3 is CAISDSIGTDTQYF. Here the CDR3 DNA reads TGTGCCATCAGTGACTCTATAGGCACAGATACGCAGTATTTT. This chain uses TRBV10-3 with TRBJ2-3; no clear D. CDR1 ENHRY and CDR2 SYGVKD come from the germline V gene. V shed 3 bases and J shed 1 base, with 8 bases lying between them. The CDR3 contains 14 residues.